The 14 T cell receptor beta chains below come from one sample, sequenced in a study of vaccination and CD4 T cells after COVID-19. Which antigens these TCRs recognize remains unknown. Oncomine TCR Beta short-read sequencing was applied to DNA from cultured CD4+ T cells. The template was genomic DNA from cultured CD4+ T cells. TCRdb re-analysed the PCR reads in MiXCR, keeping a single row per CDR3 protein. Among more than 7,000 distinct CDR3 sequences listed, 25% to 30% were seen once. Treatment noted: approximately 11-day PBMC culture with coronavirus spike peptide pools or control peptides (ViraFEST assay). Ahead of the COVID-19 pandemic (2011-2018), the CD4+ T cells of the unexposed donor were collected. The sequenced sample consisted of CD4+ T cells from blood, cultured in vitro. The receptors come from a human donor in good health.

The rearrangement links TRBV29-1 to TRBJ2-7, with D perhaps matching TRBD1 or TRBD2 (6 bases each). V gave up 6 bases and J gave up 6 bases, with 15 bases separating them. This CDR3 has 12 residues. Germline CDR1 reads SQVTM; CDR2 reads ANQGSEA. CDR3 loop: CSVHRDSSEQYF. CDR3 sequence (DNA): TGCAGCGTCCACAGGGACTCTAGCGAGCAGTACTTC.

The CDR3 region is CSASGTDTSSTDTQYF. CDR3 sequence (DNA): TGCAGTGCTTCCGGGACAGACACTTCTAGCACAGATACGCAGTATTTT. This chain joins TRBV20-1 and TRBJ2-3; 7 bases fit TRBD1. V trimming: 5 bases; J trimming: 0 bases; junction bases outside the gene matches: 11. The CDR3 is 16 amino acids. Germline V CDR1 and CDR2: DFQATT, SNEGSKA (reference sequence).

The genes are TRBV2 and TRBJ2-1; D not resolved. From germline, CDR1 is SNHLY and CDR2 FYNNEI. This CDR3 contains 11 residues. The V end lost 3 bases, the J end lost 9 bases, and 6 bases lay between the germline ends. The CDR3 bases are TGTGCCAGCAGTGAGGTGGTTGAGCAGTTCTTC. This gives the protein CASSEVVEQFF.

This chain links TRBV29-1 with TRBJ1-1; D remains unclear. This CDR3 has 12 residues. Trimming left V 5 bases short and J 1 base short, with 8 bases between. Looked up from germline, CDR1 is SQVTM and CDR2 is ANQGSEA. As DNA, the CDR3 is TGCAGCGTTCGCCCAGGGAACACTGAAGCTTTCTTT. Protein: CSVRPGNTEAFF.

In the case of this clonotype: One end of the junction varies from germline; a read error may be responsible. The J gene is TRBJ1-5, the V gene TRBV7-9; TRBD1 matches 10 bases. This CDR3 spans 15 amino acids. From germline, CDR1 is SEHNR and CDR2 FQNEAQ (reference sequence). The CDR3 loop reads CVSSLDRGSNQPQHF. CDR3 DNA: TGTGTCAGCAGCCTGGACAGGGGGAGCAATCAGCCCCAGCATTTT.

The rearrangement links TRBV7-9 to TRBJ2-7, with D tentatively TRBD1 (5 bases). CDR1 SEHNR and CDR2 FQNEAQ come from the germline V gene (reference sequence). CDR3 length equals 16 residues. V lost 1 base and J lost 2, with 15 bases in between. The CDR3 loop reads CASSLVAGHETYEQYF. DNA of the CDR3: TGTGCCAGCAGCTTAGTTGCAGGACATGAAACCTACGAGCAGTACTTC.

This clonotype was found a few times. This rearrangement joins TRBV24-1 to TRBJ2-2; D is unclear. This CDR3 is built from 11 residues. V lost 6 bases to trimming and J lost 6 bases, with 4 bases between them. Germline loops: CDR1 KGHDR, CDR2 SFDVKD. The CDR3 DNA reads as TGTGCCACCAGTTCCGCCGGGGAGCTGTTTTTT. Protein: CATSSAGELFF.

This clonotype has just one count. This chain uses TRBV19 with TRBJ2-1; TRBD2 matches 8 bases. The ends lost 5 bases at V and 5 bases at J; junction bases unmatched: 14. The length of the CDR3 is 17 residues. The germline V gene has CDR1 LNHDA and CDR2 SQIVND (reference sequence). CDR3 DNA: TGTGCCAGTAGTCCATACAGCAGCGGGAGTTCCCACAATGAGCAGTTCTTC. It encodes CASSPYSSGSSHNEQFF. The complete variable domain, with remaining parts taken from reference TRBV19 and TRBJ2-1, reads DGGITQSPKYLFRKEGQNVTLSCEQNLNHDAMYWYRQDPGQGLRLIYYSQIVNDFQKGDIAEGYSVSREKKESFPLTVTSAQKNPTAFYLCASSPYSSGSSHNEQFFGPGTRLTVL.

This CDR3 reads CATSGVGGQYEQYF. For the CDR3, the DNA is TGTGCCACTTCAGGGGTGGGGGGTCAATACGAGCAGTACTTC. The chain combines TRBV10-3 with TRBJ2-7; perhaps D is TRBD1 or TRBD2 (6 bases each). The germline V gene has CDR1 ENHRY and CDR2 SYGVKD. The V and J ends lost 10 bases and 4 bases respectively, with 20 bases between them. This CDR3 is 14 amino acids long.

The chain joins TRBV6-5 to TRBJ2-1; maybe TRBD1 (5 bases). V lost 2 bases, J lost 4 bases, and 12 bases lay in between. This CDR3 has 15 amino acids. Germline assignment: CDR1 MNHEY and CDR2 SVGAGI. The CDR3 DNA follows: TGTGCCAGCAGTTACCGGCAGGGATTATACAATGAGCAGTTCTTC. The encoded protein is CASSYRQGLYNEQFF.

The V call is TRBV20-1, the J call TRBJ2-5; D gene uncertain. V gave up 1 base and J gave up 0 bases, with 9 bases separating them. The CDR3 sequence is 14 residues long. Germline V gene data show CDR1 as DFQATT and CDR2 as SNEGSKA (reference sequence). The CDR3 nucleotides read TGCAGTGCTAGAGTATTTAGCTACCAAGAGACCCAGTACTTC. It translates to CSARVFSYQETQYF.

This chain links TRBV7-6 with TRBJ2-7; TRBD1 matches at 9 bases. CDR3 size: 14 residues. J lost 7 bases, V lost 4 bases, and 8 bases had no gene match. CDR1 SGHVS and CDR2 FNYEAQ come from the germline V gene. The CDR3 nucleotides are TGTGCCAGCAGCTCATCCGGGACAGGGAGGGAGCAGTACTTC. Encoded protein: CASSSSGTGREQYF.

This clonotype was detected only a few times. V is TRBV4-3 and J is TRBJ2-7; TRBD1 matches at 8 bases. V lost 4 bases to trimming and J lost 6 bases; unmatched junction nucleotides: 5. CDR3 length: 13 amino acids. The germline V gene encodes CDR1 LGHNA and CDR2 YSLEER. The DNA of the CDR3 is TGCGCCAGCAGCCCCCGGACAGGGCGCGAGCAGTACTTC. It specifies CASSPRTGREQYF.

In this sample, this clonotype is medium-sized (0.01 to 0.1%). This chain links TRBV15 with TRBJ1-2; 7 bases are shared with TRBD1. Germline V gene data show CDR1 as LNHNV and CDR2 as YYDKDF (reference sequence). Unmatched junction bases numbered 7, after V lost 1 base and J lost 8 bases. CDR3 size: 14 residues. The CDR3: CATSRGQGVRGYTF. CDR3 DNA sequence: TGTGCCACCAGCAGAGGTCAGGGGGTGAGGGGCTACACCTTC.